What follows are 24 T cell receptor beta chains derived from one specimen sequenced in a study of blood T cell repertoires in COVID-19. Sequencing was performed with immunoSEQ multiplex PCR; in TCRdb, only in-frame clones are kept and a portion is missing. The profile covers some 110,000 clones, with about four fifths appearing a single time and 16% taken by the ten largest. The sample was peripheral blood. These TCRs come from a man in his fifties or sixties with active or convalescent COVID-19.

The rearrangement links TRBV6-1 to TRBJ2-7; 8 bases are a match to TRBD2. This CDR3 has 16 residues. Germline V CDR1 and CDR2: MNHNS, SASEGT. The junction had 7 bases not matched to a gene; V was cut back by 3 bases and J by 0 bases. The CDR3 sequence: CASSDLLAGSSYEQYF. The CDR3 bases are TGTGCCAGCAGTGACCTGCTAGCGGGTAGCTCCTACGAGCAGTACTTC.

The sample holds a few counts of this clone. The CDR3 spells CASSPPGQPYEQYF. The CDR3 coding sequence is TGTGCCAGCAGTCCTCCGGGACAGCCCTACGAGCAGTACTTC. The rearrangement joins TRBV27 to TRBJ2-7; 7 nucleotides agree with TRBD1. Germline-derived CDR1 and CDR2 are MNHEY and SMNVEV (reference sequence). The J segment lost 2 bases and the V segment lost 5 bases, leaving 6 bases of the junction unmatched. CDR3 length: 14 residues.

The chain recombines TRBV15 with TRBJ1-3; no reliable D call. The CDR3 consists of 14 residues. V was shortened by 0 bases and J by 4 bases, with 7 bases between the two germline ends. Germline lookup yields CDR1 LNHNV and CDR2 YYDKDF (reference sequence). The CDR3 nucleotides read TGTGCCACCAGCAGAGATACCAGGGGAAACACCATATATTTT. This codes for CATSRDTRGNTIYF. The complete variable domain, with remaining parts taken from reference TRBV15 and TRBJ1-3, reads DAMVIQNPRYQVTQFGKPVTLSCSQTLNHNVMYWYQQKSSQAPKLLFHYYDKDFNNEADTPDNFQSRRPNTSFCFLDIRSPGLGDTAMYLCATSRDTRGNTIYFGEGSWLTVV.

The chain uses TRBV19 and TRBJ2-5; 8 positions agree with TRBD1. The CDR3 extends over 17 amino acids. Germline V CDR1 and CDR2: LNHDA, SQIVND (reference sequence). V lost 3 bases and J lost 2; bases outside the gene matches: 11. CDR3 sequence (DNA): TGTGCCAGTAGTATCCCAGGGGCAGGGGGCAGGCAAGAGACCCAGTACTTC. Encoded protein: CASSIPGAGGRQETQYF.

The chain couples TRBV19 to TRBJ1-5; the D is unclear. Germline V lookup: CDR1 LNHDA, CDR2 SQIVND (reference sequence). Deletions cut 7 bases from V and 2 bases from J, with 6 bases between. The CDR3 covers 12 residues. CDR3 sequence: CASTEGNQPQHF. CDR3 sequence (DNA): TGTGCCAGTACTGAGGGCAATCAGCCCCAGCATTTT.

The chain recombines TRBV6-2 or TRBV6-3 with TRBJ2-2, with TRBD1 identical over 9 bases. V was clipped by 5 bases and J by 5 bases; unmatched bases: 6. CDR1 is MNHEY and CDR2 is SVGEGT in the germline V gene. This CDR3 has 15 residues. CDR3 residues: CASSLTGGATGELFF. In DNA, the CDR3 is TGTGCCAGCAGTCTTACAGGGGGCGCAACCGGGGAGCTGTTTTTT.

V gene TRBV7-2 combines with J gene TRBJ2-3, with 8 bases matching TRBD1. J lost 1 base, V lost 1 base, and 1 base had no gene match. CDR3 size: 15 residues. Per the germline V gene, CDR1 is SGHTA and CDR2 is FQGNSA. CDR3 DNA: TGTGCCAGCAGCTTAGTGGGACAGGGCACAGATACGCAGTATTTT. Translation: CASSLVGQGTDTQYF.

The CDR3 DNA is TGCGCCAGCAGCTTGCGGGAGGGTCAGCCCCAGCATTTT. Protein: CASSLREGQPQHF. The rearrangement links TRBV5-1 to TRBJ1-5; D gene ambiguous. There are 13 residues in the CDR3. The V end was cut by 1 base, the J end by 6 bases, with 8 bases between. The V gene's germline CDR1 is SGHRS and CDR2 YFSETQ.

This sequence joins TRBV6-5 and TRBJ1-1, with D unresolved. The germline gives CDR1 MNHEY, CDR2 SVGAGI. This CDR3 is 13 amino acids long. The V gene lost 7 bases and the J gene lost 8 bases, with 17 bases spanning the gap. The CDR3 DNA is TGTGCCAGCACCTTGGGGAGGGTAGAGGAAGCTTTCTTT. It yields the protein CASTLGRVEEAFF.

This clone was counted a single time. The chain combines TRBV7-2 with TRBJ2-3; maybe TRBD1 (5 bases). This CDR3 has 16 amino acids. Deletions cut 3 bases from V and 0 bases from J, with 13 bases between. The germline V gene has CDR1 SGHTA and CDR2 FQGNSA. The chain's CDR3 is CASSFLGPTSTDTQYF. The CDR3, as DNA: TGTGCCAGCAGCTTCCTGGGGCCTACTAGCACAGATACGCAGTATTTT.

The chain is built from TRBV5-8 and TRBJ2-5; D ambiguous. The germline gives CDR1 SGHTS, CDR2 YDEGEE. The CDR3 has 14 residues. The V and J ends lost 3 bases and 5 bases respectively, with 14 bases between them. The DNA for the CDR3 is TGTGCCAGCAGCTCCCGGCCCTCGCGGGAGACCCAGTACTTC. The encoded protein is CASSSRPSRETQYF.

This chain uses TRBV7-8 with TRBJ2-7; weak D call: TRBD1 (6 bases). This CDR3 has 15 amino acids. The ends were cut back, 5 bases at V and 0 bases at J, with 14 bases in the middle. Germline V gene sequence: CDR1 SGHVS, CDR2 FQNEAQ. The CDR3 DNA is TGTGCCAGCAGCCCCAGGGGACACGACTCCTACGAGCAGTACTTC. As protein: CASSPRGHDSYEQYF.

V usage is TRBV7-2 and J usage is TRBJ2-5; D is ambiguous. The germline V gene encodes CDR1 SGHTA and CDR2 FQGNSA. The V and J ends lost 2 bases and 3 bases respectively, with 7 bases between them. This CDR3 has 13 amino acids. CDR3 bases: TGTGCCAGCAGCTTAAATGCGGAAGAGACCCAGTACTTC. Its protein product is CASSLNAEETQYF.

For the CDR3, the DNA is TGCGCCAGCAGCTACACAGGGAAGAATGAAAAACTGTTTTTT. The encoded protein is CASSYTGKNEKLFF. The chain uses TRBV5-1 and TRBJ1-4, with D possibly matching TRBD1 (6 bases). The CDR3 has 14 amino acids. Germline CDR1 is SGHRS and CDR2 is YFSETQ. V was trimmed by 3 bases and J by 5 bases, leaving 11 bases between them.

The chain has TRBV3-1 (or the pseudogene TRBV3-2) and TRBJ2-2; TRBD2 might be the D (6 bases). V was shortened by 4 bases and J by 7 bases, with 13 bases between the two germline ends. CDR1 and CDR2 from the germline V gene are LGHDT and YNNKEL (reference sequence). CDR3 length: 14 amino acids. The CDR3 DNA is TGTGCCAGCAGCCTCGGGACTCCGGGCGGGGAGCTGTTTTTT. It codes for CASSLGTPGGELFF.

The chain carries TRBV19 and TRBJ1-1; D is undetermined. The V end was cut by 1 base, the J end by 5 bases, with 8 bases between. Germline-derived CDR1 and CDR2 are LNHDA and SQIVND (reference sequence). This CDR3 spans 13 amino acids. CDR3 nucleotides: TGTGCCAGTAGTATAGCGGAGTATACTGAAGCTTTCTTT. Protein product: CASSIAEYTEAFF.

There are a few counts of this clone. The rearrangement joins TRBV19 to TRBJ1-2; 8 nucleotides line up with TRBD1. This CDR3 has 14 residues. The junction had 4 bases not matched to a gene; V was cut back by 5 bases and J by 2 bases. Germline-derived CDR1 and CDR2 are LNHDA and SQIVND (reference sequence). The CDR3 DNA sequence: TGTGCCAGTAGTCAGAACAGGGGGAACTATGGCTACACCTTC. This sequence encodes CASSQNRGNYGYTF.

The chain joins TRBV7-2 to TRBJ2-3, with D possibly TRBD1 on 5 matching bases. CDR1 and CDR2 from the germline V gene are SGHTA and FQGNSA. With 3 bases removed from V and 9 bases from J, the gap between germline ends came to 16 bases. The CDR3 has 14 amino acids. CDR3 nucleotides: TGTGCCAGCAGCTTGGAAGGGGCCCTGAGCACGCAGTATTTT. Translating it yields CASSLEGALSTQYF.

The genes are TRBV7-9 and TRBJ1-2; possibly TRBD1 for D (6 bases). This CDR3 contains 13 residues. The V and J ends lost 5 bases and 5 bases respectively, with 12 bases between them. Germline V gene lookup returns CDR1 SEHNR and CDR2 FQNEAQ (reference sequence). The CDR3 reads CASSPTGFYGYTF. The CDR3 coding sequence is TGTGCCAGCAGCCCTACAGGGTTTTATGGCTACACCTTC. The full variable domain, in which reference TRBV7-9 and TRBJ1-2 provide the parts outside the CDR3, is DTGVSQNPRHKITKRGQNVTFRCDPISEHNRLYWYRQTLGQGPEFLTYFQNEAQLEKSRLLSDRFSAERPKGSFSTLEIQRTEQGDSAMYLCASSPTGFYGYTFGSGTRLTVV.

To note about this clone: Other DNA variants within this sample encode the same CDR3. V is TRBV5-1 and J is TRBJ2-3; 7 bases align to TRBD1. The CDR3 is made up of 14 amino acids. Per the germline V gene, CDR1 is SGHRS and CDR2 is YFSETQ. V trimming: 2 bases; J trimming: 3 bases; junction bases outside the gene matches: 3. The CDR3 loop reads CASSFGQVTDTQYF. The DNA for the CDR3 is TGCGCCAGCAGCTTCGGACAGGTGACAGATACGCAGTATTTT.

This chain uses TRBV18 with TRBJ1-3, with TRBD1 matching over 9 bases. The CDR3 covers 16 residues. Germline CDR1 reads KGHSH; CDR2 reads LQKENI. V lost 0 bases and J lost 3; bases outside the gene matches: 3. The CDR3 DNA follows: TGTGCCAGCTCACCACCGACAGGGGGACTTGGAAACACCATATATTTT. Residues: CASSPPTGGLGNTIYF.

This chain connects TRBV21-1 to TRBJ1-5. TRBV21-1 is described as a pseudogene. This CDR3 is built from 21 residues. The chain's CDR3 is CASSKRGGCGERLYSNQPQHF. CDR3 in DNA: TGTGCCAGCAGCAAAAGGGGGGGATGCGGGGAGCGGCTATATAGCAATCAGCCCCAGCATTTT.

The genes are TRBV19 and TRBJ2-7, with 10 bases fitting TRBD2. The CDR3 has 17 residues. Germline-derived CDR1 and CDR2 are LNHDA and SQIVND (reference sequence). J lost 6 bases, V lost 3 bases, and 14 bases had no gene match. This chain's CDR3 is CASSMDPPSGSTTEQYF. CDR3 bases: TGTGCCAGTAGTATGGACCCTCCTAGCGGGAGTACGACCGAGCAGTACTTC.

Only one count was recorded for this clone. The V call is TRBV7-3, the J call TRBJ1-1; TRBD1 aligns across 7 bases. The CDR3 covers 12 residues. J was trimmed by 8 bases and V by 3 bases; bases with no gene match: 3. The germline CDR1 and CDR2 sequences are SGHTA and FQGTGA. CDR3 bases: TGTGCCAGCAGCTTGCCGGGACAGGAAGCTTTCTTT. Its protein product is CASSLPGQEAFF.